These T cell receptor beta chains were read from a single sample in a study of T cell responses to AZD1222 COVID-19 vaccine. The repertoire was sequenced with immunoSEQ multiplex PCR; TCRdb's copy has only in-frame clones and lacks some. The table shows about 170,000 clones, with approximately 95% occurring only once. The starting material was peripheral blood, obtained on day 0 of AZD1222 vaccination. These receptors all stem from an adult in good health. Each CDR3 is given with its conserved first and last residue. A D gene is named only where the DNA matches it firmly. The listing skips clone size in some rows; elsewhere it reads once, few, many or a size class.

V	D	size	J	DNA	CDR3
TRBV25-1	-	-	TRBJ2-1	TGTGCCAGCAGTCTAGGGAGTAACAATGAGCAGTTCTTC	CASSLGSNNEQFF
TRBV3-1/TRBV3-2	-	-	TRBJ1-3	TGTGCCAGCAGCCAGGGCAGCTCTGGAAACACCATATATTTT	CASSQGSSGNTIYF
TRBV30	-	-	TRBJ2-2	TGTGCCTGGAGTAGGACTACGCTGAGGACCGGGGAGCTGTTTTTT	CAWSRTTLRTGELFF
TRBV6-5	TRBD1	-	TRBJ1-2	TGTGCCAGCAGTTATTCGCCCGGGACAGGGTATGGCTACACCTTC	CASSYSPGTGYGYTF
TRBV9	-	-	TRBJ1-6	TGTGCCAGCAGCGCCAGTGGTTCCTATAATTCACCCCTCCACTTT	CASSASGSYNSPLHF
TRBV19	TRBD1	-	TRBJ2-1	TGTGCCACCGTAGGACAGGGCCCCTACAATGAGCAGTTCTTC	CATVGQGPYNEQFF
TRBV15	TRBD1	many	TRBJ1-1	TGTGCCACCAGCAGAGGGACAGGGAGGGAACTAGGCGCTTTCTTT	CATSRGTGRELGAFF
TRBV25-1	-	-	TRBJ2-5	TGTGCCAGCAGTGATCTTAACTACCAAGAGACCCAGTACTTC	CASSDLNYQETQYF
TRBV5-4	TRBD1	-	TRBJ1-1	TGTGCCAGCAGCTTAGATACCCGCGCAGGGGGCACTGAAGCTTTCTTT	CASSLDTRAGGTEAFF
TRBV6-1	-	few	TRBJ1-1	TGTGCCAGCAGTGAACCGTCGGTCACTGAAGCTTTCTTT	CASSEPSVTEAFF
TRBV6-5	-	-	TRBJ2-7	TGTGCCAGCAGTTACGGTACGGTGGGCTCCTACGAGCAGTACTTC	CASSYGTVGSYEQYF
TRBV10-3	TRBD2	once	TRBJ2-5	TGTGCCATCAGTGGCCGTCGCGGGGGAGGCCAAGAGACCCAGTACTTC	CAISGRRGGGQETQYF
TRBV29-1	-	-	TRBJ2-3	TGCAGCGTTGAAGGGGAAACCAACACGCAGTATTTT	CSVEGETNTQYF
TRBV27	-	-	TRBJ1-6	TGTGCCAGCAGGAATGAACAGGAGGCAGAAAATTCACCCCTCCACTTT	CASRNEQEAENSPLHF
TRBV20-1	-	-	TRBJ1-1	TGCAGTGCGCCGATGAACACTGAAGCTTTCTTT	CSAPMNTEAFF
TRBV19	-	few	TRBJ1-5	TGTGCCAGTACCCCCGGTTATAGCAATCAGCCCCAGCATTTT	CASTPGYSNQPQHF
TRBV13	-	-	TRBJ1-2	TGTGCCAGCAGCTTTGGCAGATTGGGTAACTATGGCTACACCTTC	CASSFGRLGNYGYTF
TRBV6-6	TRBD1	-	TRBJ2-7	TGTGCCAGCAGGTACGACAGGGGGTCCGGAGAGCAGTACTTC	CASRYDRGSGEQYF
TRBV27	-	-	TRBJ1-1	TGTGCCAGCAGTTTAAGCAGGGGTATGTCAGCTTTCTTT	CASSLSRGMSAFF
TRBV13	-	once	TRBJ1-1	TGTGCCAGCAGCTTAGGGACGGTGACTACCAATGAAGCTTTCTTT	CASSLGTVTTNEAFF
TRBV11-2	TRBD2	-	TRBJ2-3	TGTGCCAGCAGCCAAATCGGGACTAGCGGGAGCAGAGTTAGAGATACGCAGTATTTT	CASSQIGTSGSRVRDTQYF
TRBV19	-	-	TRBJ2-5	TGTGCCAGTAGTATAGGGGGCAGTCAAGAGACCCAGTACTTC	CASSIGGSQETQYF
TRBV4-1	TRBD2	-	TRBJ2-3	TGCGCCAGCAGCCGAGGGACTAGCGGGAGTTACCAGTATTTT	CASSRGTSGSYQYF
TRBV5-8	-	-	TRBJ2-3	TGTGCCAGCAGCTTGCCGCCAGATACGCAGTATTTT	CASSLPPDTQYF
TRBV5-1	TRBD1	-	TRBJ1-1	TGCGCCAGCAGCCCGACAACAGGGGACACTGAAGCTTTCTTT	CASSPTTGDTEAFF
TRBV5-5	-	-	TRBJ2-7	TGTGCCAGCAGCTTGGCCGTCGCGGGGTTGGGATCCTACGAGCAGTACTTC	CASSLAVAGLGSYEQYF
TRBV19	-	-	TRBJ1-5	TGTGCCAGTAGTCTGTTGGGAGCCGCAGAGGAGCCCCAGCATTTT	CASSLLGAAEEPQHF
TRBV19	-	-	TRBJ1-2	TGTGCCACCGCGTTGGGGCAGATTAACTATGGCTACACCTTC	CATALGQINYGYTF